The entry that follows covers one T cell receptor (beta chain) sequence. Its antigen is not known. It was genomic DNA that served as the template for profiling TCR beta VDJ and CDR3. TCRdb passed the reads through MiXCR, listing each CDR3 protein once. The repertoire holds under 200,000 distinct CDR3 sequences, with 60% to 80% as singletons. This specimen comes from a study of CD8+CD57+ T cells in acquired aplastic anemia. On the study more broadly: The DNA of sorted CD4+ and CD8+ cells averaged around 3.2 ug. The study's findings and limits: Patients and controls had in common twenty-nine CD8+ CDR3 sequences.

All patients picked for sequencing had shown, by flow cytometry, an expansion of CD8+CD57+ cells. This sequence was found in a human donor with aplastic anemia. Specimen: sorted CD4+, CD8+, or CD8+CD57+ T cells (not recorded which) from PBMCs.

The CDR3 DNA reads as TGCGCCAGCAGCGAGAGACAGGGGAACTACGAGCAGTACTTC. As protein: CASSERQGNYEQYF. This rearrangement joins TRBV5-1 to TRBJ2-7; TRBD1 matches at 8 bases. Germline CDR1 is SGHRS and CDR2 is YFSETQ. This CDR3 is 14 amino acids long. V shed 4 bases and J 3 bases; nucleotides not matched to a gene: 6.